Detailed here is one T cell receptor beta chain. This sample is part of a study of blood T cells in healthy people across ages. Study summary: About one barcoded beta molecule per two T cells was captured by template switching.

The authors ran a second PCR of 7 to 11 cycles using a sample-barcoded 5' primer and a J-beta primer mix. Each cDNA molecule was tagged by a template-switch adaptor with 12 random nucleotides. No fewer than 2.5 million CDR3-containing paired-end reads came from each sample. TCRdb independently ran MiXCR on the 5' RACE reads; one entry per CDR3 protein. The sample has roughly 500,000 distinct CDR3 sequences, approximately 25% seen once; the top ten hold roughly 20%. This CDR3 comprises 15 residues. Germline V CDR1 and CDR2: DFQATT, SNEGSKA (reference sequence). V trimming: 5 bases; J trimming: 6 bases; junction bases outside the gene matches: 14.

V usage is TRBV20-1 and J usage is TRBJ1-2; 8 bases align to TRBD1. This sequence was found in an older woman in good health. Sequences were obtained from blood. The CDR3 reads CSAFPGGSGVDGYTF. The DNA for the CDR3 is TGCAGTGCTTTCCCAGGGGGCTCGGGAGTGGATGGCTACACCTTC.